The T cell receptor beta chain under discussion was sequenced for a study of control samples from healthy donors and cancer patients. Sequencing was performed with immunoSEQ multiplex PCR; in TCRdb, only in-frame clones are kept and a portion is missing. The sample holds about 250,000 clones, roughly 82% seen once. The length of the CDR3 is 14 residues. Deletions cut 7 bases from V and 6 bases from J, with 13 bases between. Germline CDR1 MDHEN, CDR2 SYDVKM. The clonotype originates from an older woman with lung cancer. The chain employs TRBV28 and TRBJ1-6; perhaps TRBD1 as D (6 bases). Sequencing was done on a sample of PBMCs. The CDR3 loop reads CASISGGINSPLHF. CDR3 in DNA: TGTGCCAGCATATCGGGGGGCATTAATTCACCCCTCCACTTT.